The entry that follows covers one T cell receptor (beta chain) sequence. Seattle patient enrollment occurred during active infection, with longitudinal follow-up thereafter. This sample was taken from a study of blood T cell repertoires in COVID-19. Study as a whole: Donors in the United States, Italy and Spain gave samples during acute or convalescent COVID-19. T cells, B-cell-depleted T cells, or PBMCs provided the cDNA or gDNA that served as material.

The CDR3 has 14 amino acids. The germline CDR1 and CDR2 sequences are SEHNR and FQNEAQ (reference sequence). Trimming took 5 bases from V and 4 from J; bases not matched to a gene: 8. Sequenced by immunoSEQ multiplex PCR; TCRdb stores in-frame clones only, minus some. Of approximately 25,000 clones in the sample, around 74% were seen once. The chain couples TRBV7-9 to TRBJ2-7, with 7 bases matching TRBD1. Sequencing was done on a sample of peripheral blood. This receptor was obtained from a man aged 45-65 years with COVID-19, enrolled during active disease. CDR3 nucleotide sequence: TGTGCCAGCAGCGCCTTACAGGGGATATACGAGCAGTACTTC. Its protein product is CASSALQGIYEQYF.